This T cell receptor (beta chain) is drawn from a study of blood T cell repertoires in COVID-19. Study overall: COVID-19 samples, acute and convalescent, were from the United States, Italy and Spain. Sources were T cells, B-cell-depleted T cells, or PBMCs; the material itself was cDNA or gDNA.

J lost 0 bases, V lost 2 bases, and 4 bases had no gene match. Looked up from germline, CDR1 is MNHEY and CDR2 is SVGAGI. The CDR3 length is 16 residues. The authors' processing: By means of reference gene primer amplification, nucleated cell counts were estimated. TCRdb's copy holds only in-frame clones and misses some; the assay was immunoSEQ multiplex PCR. From that table come the V and J calls and clone size; the DNA was used to work out D and trimming. The table shows roughly 150,000 clones, with about 80% occurring only once. This chain uses TRBV6-5 with TRBJ2-1; 7 bases agree with TRBD1. Sequencing was done on a sample of peripheral blood. The sequence came from a man in his sixties with acute or convalescent COVID-19. The CDR3 DNA follows: TGTGCCAGCAGTTACGGGACAGTGAGCTCCTACAATGAGCAGTTCTTC. Its protein is CASSYGTVSSYNEQFF.